Described below is a single T cell receptor beta chain sequence and its context. Its specificity is not known. These data originate in a study of T cell clones after liver transplantation. Across the whole study: TCRbeta sequencing after a pre-transplant mixed lymphocyte reaction identified graft-donor-reactive clones, later tracked in post-transplant blood. Standard immunosuppression, with no induction, continued until 12-24 months after transplant. Whole-study results and caveats: Circulating graft-donor-reactive CD4 TCRbeta sequences fell significantly post-transplant in 5 of 8 subjects.

Produced via immunoSEQ multiplex PCR; TCRdb's table is partial and in-frame only. The sample records 50,000 or so clones, 86% being singletons. Deletions cut 6 bases from V and 4 bases from J, with 9 bases between. The CDR3 consists of 13 residues. Germline CDR1 WSHSY, CDR2 SAAADI. The chain employs TRBV10-2 and TRBJ1-4, with TRBD1 as a possible D gene (6 bases). The material was CD8+ T cells from blood, obtained 12 months after liver transplant. This receptor was taken from a human patient who received a liver transplant. Certain T cells may be donor cells from the graft. This chain's CDR3 is CASRGQHNEKLFF. The CDR3 bases are TGCGCCAGCAGAGGACAGCATAATGAAAAACTGTTTTTT.